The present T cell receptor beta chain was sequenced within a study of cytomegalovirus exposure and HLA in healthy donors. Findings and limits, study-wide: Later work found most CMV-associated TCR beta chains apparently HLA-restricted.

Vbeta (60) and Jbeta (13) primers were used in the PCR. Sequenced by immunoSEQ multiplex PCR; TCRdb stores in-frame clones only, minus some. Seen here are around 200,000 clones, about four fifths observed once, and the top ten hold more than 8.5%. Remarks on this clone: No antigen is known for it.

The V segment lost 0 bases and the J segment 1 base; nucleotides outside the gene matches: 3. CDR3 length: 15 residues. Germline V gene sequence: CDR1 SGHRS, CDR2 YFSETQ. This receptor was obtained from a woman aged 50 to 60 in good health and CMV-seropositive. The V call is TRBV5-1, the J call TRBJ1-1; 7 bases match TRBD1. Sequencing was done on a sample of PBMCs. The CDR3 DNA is TGCGCCAGCAGCTTGGAGGGACAGCCGAACACTGAAGCTTTCTTT. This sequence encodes CASSLEGQPNTEAFF. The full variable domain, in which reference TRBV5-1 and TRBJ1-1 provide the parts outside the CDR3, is KAGVTQTPRYLIKTRGQQVTLSCSPISGHRSVSWYQQTPGQGLQFLFEYFSETQRNKGNFPGRFSGRQFSNSRSEMNVSTLELGDSALYLCASSLEGQPNTEAFFGQGTRLTVV.